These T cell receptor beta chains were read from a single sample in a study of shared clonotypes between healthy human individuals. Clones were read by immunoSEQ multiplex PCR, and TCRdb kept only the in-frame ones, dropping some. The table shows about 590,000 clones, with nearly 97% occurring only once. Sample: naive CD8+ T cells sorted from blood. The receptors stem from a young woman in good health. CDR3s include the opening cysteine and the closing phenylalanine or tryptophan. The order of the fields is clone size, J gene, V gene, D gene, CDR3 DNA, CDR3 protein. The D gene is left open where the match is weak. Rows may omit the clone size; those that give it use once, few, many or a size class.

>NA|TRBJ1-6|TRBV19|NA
TGTGCCAGTGCTTCAGGGTTTTCACCCCTCCACTTT
CASASGFSPLHF
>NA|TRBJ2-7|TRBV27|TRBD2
TGTGCCAGCAGTTTGGAACTAGCGGAGTCCCACGAGCAGTACTTC
CASSLELAESHEQYF
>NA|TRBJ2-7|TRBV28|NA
TGTGTCAGCAGTTTGGGACTTGGCTACGAGCAGTACTTC
CVSSLGLGYEQYF
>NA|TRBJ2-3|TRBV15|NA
TGTGCCACCAGCAGAGGACTAGAAAACACAGATACGCAGTATTTT
CATSRGLENTDTQYF
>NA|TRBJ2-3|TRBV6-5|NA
TGTGCCAGCAGTTTCGGTGCGACAGATACGCAGTATTTT
CASSFGATDTQYF
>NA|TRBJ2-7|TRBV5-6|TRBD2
TGTGCCAGCAGCGGGGGACTAGCGGGAGACGAGCAGTACTTC
CASSGGLAGDEQYF
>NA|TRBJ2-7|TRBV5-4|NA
TGTGCCAGCACTTCCACCGATGGGGAGTACTTC
CASTSTDGEYF
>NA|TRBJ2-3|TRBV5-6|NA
TGTGCCAGCAGCTCGCCGGGCACAGATACGCAGTATTTT
CASSSPGTDTQYF
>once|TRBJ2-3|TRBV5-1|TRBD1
TGCGCCAGTTTAGCGACAGGGGTCTTCACAGATACGCAGTATTTT
CASLATGVFTDTQYF
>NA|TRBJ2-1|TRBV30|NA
TGTGCCTGGAGTGTAGGTTCCAGCGGAAGGGGCAATGAGCAGTTCTTC
CAWSVGSSGRGNEQFF
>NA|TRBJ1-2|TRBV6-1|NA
TGTGCCAGCAAAGTATGGGAGTTATTCTATGGCTACACCTTC
CASKVWELFYGYTF
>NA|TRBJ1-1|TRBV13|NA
TGTGCCAGCAGCACGTGGACCGTCGCCAACACTGAAGCTTTCTTT
CASSTWTVANTEAFF
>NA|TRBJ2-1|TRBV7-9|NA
TGTGCCAGCAGCCCCTTTGTGGGAGCTGGCAATGAGCAGTTCTTC
CASSPFVGAGNEQFF
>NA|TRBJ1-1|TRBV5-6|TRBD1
TGTGCCAGCAGCTTGGCCAGGGGACAGGGGGCCTACATGAACACTGAAGCTTTCTTT
CASSLARGQGAYMNTEAFF
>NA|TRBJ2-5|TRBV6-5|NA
TGTGCCAGCAGTTACAGCCTGGGGCAAGAGACCCAGTACTTC
CASSYSLGQETQYF
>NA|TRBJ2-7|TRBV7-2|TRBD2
TGTGCCAGCAGCTTACCGGGAGGCCGGTACGAGCAGTACTTC
CASSLPGGRYEQYF
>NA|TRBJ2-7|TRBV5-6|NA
TGTGCCAGCAGCTTCCGGGGCAGCGAGCAGTACTTC
CASSFRGSEQYF
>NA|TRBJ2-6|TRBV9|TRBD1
TGTGCCAGCAGCGTATGGGACAGGAGCTCTGGGGCCAACGTCCTGACTTTC
CASSVWDRSSGANVLTF
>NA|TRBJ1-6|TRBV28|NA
TGTGCCAGCGCACTGGGCTTCGAGCGGGGCGCGAATTCACCCCTCCACTTT
CASALGFERGANSPLHF
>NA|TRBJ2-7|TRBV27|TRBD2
TGTGCCAGCAGTTTAATCGCTAGCGGGGTCACCTACGAGCAGTACTTC
CASSLIASGVTYEQYF
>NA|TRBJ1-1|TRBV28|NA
TGTGCCAGCAGCCTAAATAGGGACACTGAAGCTTTCTTT
CASSLNRDTEAFF
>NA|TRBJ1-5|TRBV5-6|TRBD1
TGTGCCAGCAGCTTGACGACAGGGGGCGCGTTCAGCAATCAGCCCCAGCATTTT
CASSLTTGGAFSNQPQHF
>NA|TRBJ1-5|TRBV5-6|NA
TGTGCCAGCAGCTTGGTAGGCGGCCAGCCCCAGCATTTT
CASSLVGGQPQHF
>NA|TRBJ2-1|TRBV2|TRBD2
TGTGCCAGCAGTGAAAGCCTAGCGGGACTAAGAGGTGAGCAGTTCTTC
CASSESLAGLRGEQFF
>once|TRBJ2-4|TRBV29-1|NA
TGCAGCGTCGCGCTGGACGGCATTCAGTACTTC
CSVALDGIQYF
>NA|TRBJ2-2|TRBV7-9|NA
TGTGCCAGCAGCTTAGCCCCGATCTGGGACACCGGGGAGCTGTTTTTT
CASSLAPIWDTGELFF
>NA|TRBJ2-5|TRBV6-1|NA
TGTGCCAGCATAAGCCGCGTACCCCAAGAGACCCAGTACTTC
CASISRVPQETQYF
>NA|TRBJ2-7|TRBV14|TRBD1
TGTGCCAGCAGCCAGGGACAGAGCGGACCCTACGAGCAGTACTTC
CASSQGQSGPYEQYF
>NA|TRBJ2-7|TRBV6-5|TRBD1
TGTGCCAGCACCCGGGACAGGGGTTCCTACGAGCAGTACTTC
CASTRDRGSYEQYF
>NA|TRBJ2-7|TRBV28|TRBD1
TGTGCCAGCAGACCCCGGGACAGCTCCTACGAGCAGTACTTC
CASRPRDSSYEQYF
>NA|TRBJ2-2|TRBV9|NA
TGTGCCAGCAGCGCCAGGGGAAGGGAGGCCGGGGAGCTGTTTTTT
CASSARGREAGELFF
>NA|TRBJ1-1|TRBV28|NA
TGTGCCAGCAGGACCTCCCAGGGGAGGAACACTGAAGCTTTCTTT
CASRTSQGRNTEAFF
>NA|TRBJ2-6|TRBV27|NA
TGTGCCAGCAGTCTCCTCGGCGGCCAACTGGGAGGGGCCAACGTCCTGACTTTC
CASSLLGGQLGGANVLTF
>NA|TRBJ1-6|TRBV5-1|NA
TGCGCCAGCAGCCCTCTACCTGTAGGCAACTTT
CASSPLPVGNF
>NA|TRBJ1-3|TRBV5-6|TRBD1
TGTGCCAGCAGCCCACAGGGGGCATCTGGAAACACCATATATTTT
CASSPQGASGNTIYF
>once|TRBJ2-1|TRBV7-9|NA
TGTGCCAGCAGCTTAGCCCTGGAGCAGTTCTTC
CASSLALEQFF
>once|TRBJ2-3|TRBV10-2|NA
TGCGCCAGCAGTACTAGGAAAGGAGCAGATACGCAGTATTTT
CASSTRKGADTQYF
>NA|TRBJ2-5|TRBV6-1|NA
TGTGCCAGCAGTGAATCGGTGGTTCAAGAGACCCAGTACTTC
CASSESVVQETQYF
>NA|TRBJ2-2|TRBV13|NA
TGTGCCAGCAGCTTAAGTGTTTCGGGCGGGACAATAAACACCGGGGAGCTGTTTTTT
CASSLSVSGGTINTGELFF
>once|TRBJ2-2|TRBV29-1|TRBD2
TGCAGCGTTGAGCGGGAGACAACCGGGGAGCTGTTTTTT
CSVERETTGELFF
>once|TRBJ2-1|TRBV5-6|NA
TGTGCCAGCAGCACGGACACATACAATGAGCAGTTCTTC
CASSTDTYNEQFF
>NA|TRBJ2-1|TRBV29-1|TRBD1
TGCAGCCTTTCGACAGGGTTAAGTATAGAGCAGTTCTTC
CSLSTGLSIEQFF
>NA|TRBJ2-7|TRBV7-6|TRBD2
TGTGCCAGCAGCCCCGGACTAGCGTTCTACGAGCAGTACTTC
CASSPGLAFYEQYF